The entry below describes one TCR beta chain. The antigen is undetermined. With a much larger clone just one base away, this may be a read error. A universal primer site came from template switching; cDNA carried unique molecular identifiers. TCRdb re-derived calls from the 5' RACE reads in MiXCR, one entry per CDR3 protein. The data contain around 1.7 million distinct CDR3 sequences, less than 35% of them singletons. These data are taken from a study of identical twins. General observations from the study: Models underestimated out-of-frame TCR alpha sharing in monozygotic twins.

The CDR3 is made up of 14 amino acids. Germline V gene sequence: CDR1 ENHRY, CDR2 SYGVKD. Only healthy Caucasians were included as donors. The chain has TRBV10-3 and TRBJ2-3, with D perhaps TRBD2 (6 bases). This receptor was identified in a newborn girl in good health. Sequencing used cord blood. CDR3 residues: CAISERESTDTRYF. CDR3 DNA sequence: TGTGCCATCAGTGAGCGGGAGAGCACAGATACGCGGTATTTT.